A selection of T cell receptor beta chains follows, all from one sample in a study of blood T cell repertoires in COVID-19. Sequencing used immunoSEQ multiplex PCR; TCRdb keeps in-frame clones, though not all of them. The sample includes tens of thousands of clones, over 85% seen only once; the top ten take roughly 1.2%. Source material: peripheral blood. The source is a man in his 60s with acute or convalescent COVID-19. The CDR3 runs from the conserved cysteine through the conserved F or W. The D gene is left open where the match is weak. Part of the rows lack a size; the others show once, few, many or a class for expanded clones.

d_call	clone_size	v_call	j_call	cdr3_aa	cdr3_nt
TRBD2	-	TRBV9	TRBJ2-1	CASSFSGGAVLGEQFF	TGTGCCAGCAGCTTCAGCGGGGGGGCGGTCCTTGGGGAGCAGTTCTTC
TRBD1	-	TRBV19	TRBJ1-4	CASSPTGTNEKLFF	TGTGCCAGTAGCCCGACAGGGACTAATGAAAAACTGTTTTTT
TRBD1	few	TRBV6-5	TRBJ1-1	CASRVTGGTEAFF	TGTGCCAGCAGGGTTACAGGGGGCACTGAAGCTTTCTTT
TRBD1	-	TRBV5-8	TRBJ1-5	CASSLRDRGVQPQHF	TGTGCCAGCAGCTTGAGGGACAGGGGAGTTCAGCCCCAGCATTTT
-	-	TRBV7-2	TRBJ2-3	CASSSRPTRPTDTQYF	TGTGCCAGCAGCTCCCGCCCGACTAGACCTACAGATACGCAGTATTTT
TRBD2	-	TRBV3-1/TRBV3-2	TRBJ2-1	CASTPLAGQGEQFF	TGTGCCAGCACCCCACTAGCGGGGCAGGGCGAGCAGTTCTTC
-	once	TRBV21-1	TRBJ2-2	CASSKRQGGLARSNTGELFF	TGTGCCAGCAGCAAAAGACAGGGGGGGCTGGCTCGATCGAACACCGGGGAGCTGTTTTTT
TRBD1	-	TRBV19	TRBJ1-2	CATAGTASLYGYTF	TGTGCCACCGCCGGGACAGCGTCCCTCTATGGCTACACCTTC
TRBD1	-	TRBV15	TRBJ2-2	CATSRRTGANTGELFF	TGTGCCACCAGCAGACGGACAGGGGCGAACACCGGGGAGCTGTTTTTT
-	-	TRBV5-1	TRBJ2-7	CASGVEGYEQYF	TGCGCCAGCGGCGTGGAGGGGTACGAGCAGTACTTC
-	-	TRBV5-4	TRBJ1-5	CASSPSPSDQPQHF	TGTGCCAGCAGTCCTTCCCCCTCAGATCAGCCCCAGCATTTT
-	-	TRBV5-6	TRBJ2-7	CASSFGTSYEQYF	TGTGCCAGCAGCTTTGGCACATCCTACGAGCAGTACTTC
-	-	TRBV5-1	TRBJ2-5	CASSVRETQYF	TGCGCCAGCAGTGTTAGAGAGACCCAGTACTTC
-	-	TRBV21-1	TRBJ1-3	CASSFTGMSGNTIYF	TGTGCCAGCAGCTTTACAGGGATGTCTGGAAACACCATATATTTT
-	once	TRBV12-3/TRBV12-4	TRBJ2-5	CASSFRETQYF	TGTGCCAGCAGTTTCAGAGAGACCCAGTACTTC
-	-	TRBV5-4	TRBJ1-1	CASSLNNDGGTEAFF	TGTGCCAGCAGCCTAAACAATGATGGGGGGACTGAAGCTTTCTTT